Following are 32 T cell receptor beta chains from one sample sequenced in a study of T cells in Graves' hyperthyroidism and ophthalmopathy. The TCR beta CDR3 regions underwent amplification using RNA transcripts as the source. An initial round of RT-PCR targeting the TCR CDR3 relied on the HTBI primer set. TCRdb used MiXCR to reprocess the multiplex PCR reads, holding one entry per CDR3 protein. The table has over 500,000 distinct CDR3 sequences, 16% seen once. The specimen sequenced was blood. Source of these receptors: a woman in her twenties or thirties with Graves' ophthalmopathy.

This clonotype came up many times. This sequence joins TRBV28 and TRBJ1-4; D is possibly TRBD1 (6 bases). V was clipped by 7 bases and J by 1 base, with 7 bases between them. CDR3 size: 13 residues. The V gene's germline CDR1 is MDHEN and CDR2 SYDVKM. The CDR3: CASKGGTNEKLFF. CDR3 nucleotide sequence: TGTGCCAGCAAGGGGGGAACTAATGAAAAACTGTTTTTT.

This clonotype was recorded at least ten times. The gene calls are TRBV5-5 and TRBJ1-2; D remains ambiguous. The germline gives CDR1 SGHKS, CDR2 YYEKEE (reference sequence). V was clipped by 0 bases and J by 2 bases, with 11 bases between them. The CDR3 has 15 residues. The CDR3 DNA reads as TGTGCCAGCAGCTTGGCTGGGGATAACAACTATGGCTACACCTTC. Its translation: CASSLAGDNNYGYTF.

This clonotype has just a few counts. The J gene is TRBJ2-2, the V gene TRBV30; 8 bases agree with TRBD2. The CDR3 sequence is 14 residues long. V trimming: 0 bases; J trimming: 7 bases; junction bases outside the gene matches: 4. The germline V gene encodes CDR1 GTSNPN and CDR2 SVGIG (reference sequence). The CDR3 nucleotides read TGTGCCTGGAGTGTATCACTAGCGGTCGGGGAGCTGTTTTTT. As protein: CAWSVSLAVGELFF.

This clonotype was counted only a few times. This clone may be a read error of a much larger clone one base away. The CDR3 nucleotides are TGTGCCAGCAGTCGGACAGGGGAAGAGACCCAGTACTTC. Its translation is CASSRTGEETQYF. The chain is built from TRBV9 and TRBJ2-5; 9 bases are a match to TRBD1. V lost 5 bases and J lost 3; bases outside the gene matches: 2. The CDR3 length is 13 residues. CDR1 and CDR2 (germline): SGDLS, YYNGEE.

This clonotype was detected ten times or more. The genes are TRBV11-2 and TRBJ2-1, with 8 bases lining up with TRBD2. V gave up 5 bases and J gave up 0 bases; unmatched junction bases: 3. CDR1 is SGHAT, CDR2 FQNNGV, per germline. This CDR3 region has 15 residues. CDR3 amino acids: CASSISGSSYNEQFF. The CDR3 bases are TGTGCCAGCAGCATCAGCGGGAGCTCCTACAATGAGCAGTTCTTC.

The V call is TRBV24-1, the J call TRBJ2-2; D gene uncertain. Germline V CDR1 and CDR2: KGHDR, SFDVKD. The CDR3 is made up of 12 amino acids. With 1 base removed from V and 6 bases from J, the gap between germline ends came to 2 bases. CDR3 sequence (DNA): TGTGCCACCAGTGATTTAGCCGGGGAGCTGTTTTTT. It is translated as CATSDLAGELFF.

The chain recombines TRBV28 with TRBJ2-1; D possibly corresponds to TRBD1 (5 bases). Germline V lookup: CDR1 MDHEN, CDR2 SYDVKM. Between the trimmed V and J ends, which lost 8 bases and 3 bases, there was a span of 8 bases. CDR3 length: 12 amino acids. The CDR3, as DNA: TGTGCCAGCCTGGACAACTACAATGAGCAGTTCTTC. Translation: CASLDNYNEQFF.

Many counts were recorded for this clonotype. This chain links TRBV6-2 or TRBV6-3 with TRBJ2-2, with 9 bases aligning to TRBD1. Germline values: CDR1 MNHEY, CDR2 SVGEGT. The junction had 11 bases not matched to a gene; V was cut back by 7 bases and J by 5 bases. This CDR3 is 16 amino acids long. This CDR3 is CASTTPPGQGTGELFF. CDR3 coding DNA: TGTGCCAGCACCACCCCTCCCGGACAGGGGACCGGGGAGCTGTTTTTT.

This chain links TRBV13 with TRBJ2-7; TRBD2 matches 7 bases. V gave up 5 bases and J gave up 4 bases; unmatched junction bases: 17. The CDR3 runs to 17 residues. Germline loops: CDR1 PRHDT, CDR2 FYEKMQ (reference sequence). CDR3 protein: CASSTRASVAGHYEQYF. For the CDR3, the DNA is TGTGCCAGCAGCACCCGGGCCTCCGTAGCGGGTCATTACGAGCAGTACTTC.

This clonotype has ten or more counts. V and J are TRBV28 and TRBJ2-1; weak D call: TRBD2 (6 bases). The V and J ends lost 2 bases and 7 bases respectively, with 12 bases between them. The germline V gene has CDR1 MDHEN and CDR2 SYDVKM. The CDR3 contains 14 residues. CDR3 in DNA: TGTGCCAGCAGTTTAGGAGGGAGGATTAATGAGCAGTTCTTC. The encoded protein is CASSLGGRINEQFF.

This clonotype was picked up many times. Here the CDR3 DNA reads TGTGCCAGCAGTAAGACTAGCGGGAGCACCAATGAGCAGTTCTTC. Translation gives CASSKTSGSTNEQFF. The chain combines TRBV6-1 with TRBJ2-1; 12 bases agree with TRBD2. In germline, CDR1 is MNHNS, CDR2 SASEGT. The CDR3 spans 15 residues. V shed 5 bases and J 6 bases; nucleotides not matched to a gene: 5.

This clonotype was recorded a few times. The CDR3 bases are TGTGCCAGCAGCGTTGGTTCGACAGCTGGGTCACCCCTCCACTTT. Translated: CASSVGSTAGSPLHF. The rearrangement joins TRBV9 to TRBJ1-6; weak D call: TRBD1 (5 bases). Germline-derived CDR1 and CDR2 are SGDLS and YYNGEE. The CDR3 loop spans 15 amino acids. The V end lost 2 bases, the J end lost 10 bases, and 16 bases lay between the germline ends.

This clonotype has a count of ten or more. At one boundary the junction diverges from the germline segment, which might be a read error. The chain joins TRBV5-1 to TRBJ2-7; D might be TRBD1 (5 bases). There are 13 residues in the CDR3. The V gene's germline CDR1 is SGHRS and CDR2 YFSETQ. In nucleotides, the CDR3 is TGTGCCAGCAGCTTAGGGGTAGGGAACGAGCAGTACTTC. It is translated as CASSLGVGNEQYF.

In its sample, this clonotype was seen a few times. The chain carries TRBV5-1 and TRBJ1-1; no clear D. Trimming removed 4 bases from V and 2 bases from J, with 18 bases in between. Per the germline V gene, CDR1 is SGHRS and CDR2 is YFSETQ. This CDR3 is built from 16 residues. DNA for the CDR3: TGCGCCAGCAGCGCGTCACCCCAGAACCCTAACACTGAAGCTTTCTTT. The encoded protein is CASSASPQNPNTEAFF.

This sequence joins TRBV24-1 and TRBJ2-2, with 10 bases identical to TRBD1. Germline V gene sequence: CDR1 KGHDR, CDR2 SFDVKD. With V trimmed by 4 bases and J by 7 bases, 5 bases remained unmatched. This CDR3 has 15 residues. CDR3 residues: CATSDQRTGGGELFF. The CDR3 DNA follows: TGTGCCACCAGTGACCAACGGACAGGGGGCGGGGAGCTGTTTTTT.

This clonotype turned up a few times. The chain employs TRBV11-2 and TRBJ2-7; either TRBD1 or TRBD2 may fit D (7 bases each). The CDR3 is 16 amino acids. Per germline, CDR1 SGHAT and CDR2 FQNNGV. V lost 2 bases and J lost 5, with 19 bases in between. CDR3 region: CASSLYLGGAGDEQYF. Here the CDR3 DNA reads TGTGCCAGCAGCTTATATTTAGGGGGCGCGGGGGACGAGCAGTACTTC.

This clonotype has more than one count but fewer than ten. J is TRBJ2-1 and V is TRBV6-1; 12 nucleotides match TRBD2. V lost 5 bases and J lost 10; bases outside the gene matches: 9. This CDR3 is 15 amino acids long. The germline gives CDR1 MNHNS, CDR2 SASEGT. The CDR3 DNA sequence: TGTGCCAGCAGTTCCTCAGGACTAGCGGGACGGGAGCAGTTCTTC. It encodes CASSSSGLAGREQFF.

This clonotype was detected ten times or more. The rearrangement links TRBV7-2 to TRBJ2-5; the D call may be TRBD1 or TRBD2 (5 bases each). The CDR3 is made up of 13 amino acids. Germline loops: CDR1 SGHTA, CDR2 FQGNSA. Trimming stripped 2 bases from V and 5 bases from J, with 9 bases between. The CDR3 DNA reads as TGTGCCAGCAGCTTACGGGGCACGGAGACCCAGTACTTC. Its protein product is CASSLRGTETQYF.

This clonotype showed up just a few times. The rearrangement joins TRBV10-3 to TRBJ2-5, with TRBD2 matching 10 bases. Germline loops: CDR1 ENHRY, CDR2 SYGVKD. With 6 bases clipped from V and 3 bases from J, the junction kept 4 bases outside the gene matches. This CDR3 has 14 amino acids. The CDR3: CAISATSGKETQYF. The CDR3 bases are TGTGCCATCAGCGCCACTAGCGGGAAAGAGACCCAGTACTTC.

This clonotype was seen repeatedly, ten times or more. The chain couples TRBV7-2 to TRBJ1-2, with D possibly being TRBD1 (5 bases). The V gene lost 2 bases and the J gene lost 2 bases, with 12 bases spanning the gap. The CDR3 is made up of 15 amino acids. Per the germline V gene, CDR1 is SGHTA and CDR2 is FQGNSA. CDR3 region: CASSLSLGPNYGYTF. The CDR3 DNA follows: TGTGCCAGCAGCTTAAGTTTGGGACCGAACTATGGCTACACCTTC.

This clonotype was recorded a few times. The gene calls are TRBV6-1 and TRBJ2-3; D assignment may be TRBD1 or TRBD2 (6 bases each). Germline CDR1 is MNHNS and CDR2 is SASEGT. This CDR3 region has 18 residues. Between the trimmed V and J ends, which lost 4 bases and 2 bases, there was a span of 22 bases. CDR3 amino acids: CASSGTGGAWPPTDTQYF. The CDR3 nucleotides are TGTGCCAGCAGTGGCACCGGGGGCGCGTGGCCCCCCACAGATACGCAGTATTTT.

The chain has TRBV7-3 and TRBJ2-7; possibly TRBD1 for D (5 bases). CDR3 size: 15 residues. The ends were cut back, 1 base at V and 5 bases at J, with 15 bases in the middle. Germline CDR1 reads SGHTA; CDR2 reads FQGTGA. CDR3 sequence (DNA): TGTGCCAGCAGCTTAATGACAGCACCCCCGGACGAGCAGTACTTC. Its protein is CASSLMTAPPDEQYF.

This chain connects TRBV20-1 to TRBJ2-1; D is perhaps TRBD2 (6 bases). The CDR3 extends over 14 amino acids. V lost 5 bases to trimming and J lost 8 bases, with 19 bases between them. CDR1 and CDR2 (germline): DFQATT, SNEGSKA (reference sequence). The CDR3 reads CSAGPEAGGDEQFF. CDR3 nucleotide sequence: TGCAGTGCTGGTCCGGAGGCCGGAGGGGATGAGCAGTTCTTC.

This clonotype has at least ten counts. The chain combines TRBV6-2 or TRBV6-3 with TRBJ2-1, with TRBD2 matching 9 bases. The CDR3 is made up of 16 amino acids. From germline, CDR1 is MNHEY and CDR2 SVGEGT. The V and J ends lost 8 bases and 5 bases, in that order; junction bases with no gene match: 13. DNA of the CDR3: TGTGCCAGCCAGGGAAAAGGACTAGCGCGCCACAATGAGCAGTTCTTC. It specifies CASQGKGLARHNEQFF.

Many counts were recorded for this clonotype. This rearrangement joins TRBV7-2 to TRBJ2-3, with D unclear. This CDR3 is built from 14 residues. Germline CDR1 and CDR2: SGHTA and FQGNSA. Trimming pared 5 bases from V and 4 bases from J, leaving 13 bases between. The CDR3, as DNA: TGTGCCAGCAGCCCCCAAGGACCGGCAGATACGCAGTATTTT. This translates into CASSPQGPADTQYF.

This clonotype was seen repeatedly, ten times or more. The chain recombines TRBV20-1 with TRBJ2-5; 9 positions agree with TRBD1. Trimming at V came to 5 bases and at J to 4 bases, leaving 5 bases not matched to a gene. The CDR3 runs 13 residues. Germline CDR1 is DFQATT and CDR2 is SNEGSKA (reference sequence). The CDR3 nucleotides are TGCAGTGCTGGGGACAGGGTTAGAGAGACCCAGTACTTC. It encodes CSAGDRVRETQYF.

J is TRBJ2-4 and V is TRBV6-2 or TRBV6-3; 9 positions agree with TRBD2. Germline lookup yields CDR1 MNHEY and CDR2 SVGEGT. The CDR3 totals 16 residues. V shed 0 bases and J 7 bases; nucleotides not matched to a gene: 7. CDR3: CASSYSRAGGTNIQYF. CDR3 coding DNA: TGTGCCAGCAGTTACTCGCGAGCGGGAGGAACGAACATTCAGTACTTC.

The V and J genes are TRBV7-2 and TRBJ1-3; D is perhaps TRBD1 (5 bases). This CDR3 comprises 19 residues. V gave up 3 bases and J gave up 2 bases, with 23 bases separating them. CDR1 is SGHTA, CDR2 FQGNSA, per germline. The chain's CDR3 is CASSFSGTASTLTGNTIYF. CDR3 coding DNA: TGTGCCAGCAGCTTTTCCGGGACGGCGTCCACCCTAACTGGAAACACCATATATTTT.

The rearrangement links TRBV5-4 to TRBJ2-1; a possible D gene is TRBD1 (5 bases). Germline CDR1 is SGHNT and CDR2 is YYREEE (reference sequence). This CDR3 has 16 amino acids. The ends were cut back, 2 bases at V and 0 bases at J, with 12 bases in the middle. This CDR3 reads CASSFLSDSSYNEQFF. DNA for the CDR3: TGTGCCAGCAGCTTCCTATCTGACAGCTCCTACAATGAGCAGTTCTTC.

In its sample, this clonotype was seen many times. This chain connects TRBV9 to TRBJ2-7; 8 positions match TRBD2. The CDR3 runs 15 residues. With V trimmed by 1 base and J by 1 base, 4 bases remained unmatched. The germline gives CDR1 SGDLS, CDR2 YYNGEE. CDR3: CASSVTGGPSYEQYF. The CDR3 nucleotides are TGTGCCAGCAGCGTAACGGGAGGGCCGTCCTACGAGCAGTACTTC.

A note on this clonotype: Being one base from a much bigger clone, this may be a read error. The chain links TRBV20-1 to TRBJ2-1, with 9 nucleotides matching TRBD1. Germline CDR1 DFQATT, CDR2 SNEGSKA (reference sequence). The CDR3 is 17 residues long. The V segment lost 5 bases and the J segment 7 bases; nucleotides outside the gene matches: 18. The CDR3 reads CSAPGTGTGSGLNEQFF. As DNA, the CDR3 is TGCAGTGCTCCGGGTACAGGGACAGGGTCAGGGCTGAATGAGCAGTTCTTC.

This clonotype was observed once. The chain combines TRBV20-1 with TRBJ2-3, with D maybe TRBD2 (7 bases). CDR3 size: 14 residues. Germline CDR1 reads DFQATT; CDR2 reads SNEGSKA (reference sequence). V lost 3 bases, J lost 6 bases, and 16 bases lay in between. The CDR3 DNA reads as TGCAGTGCTAGGGGGGGGCAGGAATGGGATACGCAGTATTTT. It translates to CSARGGQEWDTQYF.